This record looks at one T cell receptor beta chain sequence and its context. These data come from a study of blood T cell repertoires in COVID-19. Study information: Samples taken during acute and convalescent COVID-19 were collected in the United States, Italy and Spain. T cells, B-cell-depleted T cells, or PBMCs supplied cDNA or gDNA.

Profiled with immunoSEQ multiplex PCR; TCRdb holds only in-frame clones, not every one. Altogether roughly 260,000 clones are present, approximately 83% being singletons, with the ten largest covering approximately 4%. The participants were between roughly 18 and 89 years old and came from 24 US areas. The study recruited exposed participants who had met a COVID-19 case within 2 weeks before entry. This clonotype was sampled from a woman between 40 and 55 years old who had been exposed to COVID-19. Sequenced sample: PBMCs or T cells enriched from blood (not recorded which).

Written as DNA, the CDR3 is TGTGCCAGCAGTGACGAGCAGGGTATATCTCTCACAGATACGCAGTATTTT. Its protein is CASSDEQGISLTDTQYF. The chain employs TRBV6-4 and TRBJ2-3, with D tentatively TRBD1 (5 bases). V lost 2 bases to trimming and J lost 2 bases, with 17 bases between them. Germline V lookup: CDR1 MRHNA, CDR2 SNTAGT. This CDR3 has 17 residues.